This T cell receptor beta chain was profiled in a study of T cell repertoires in cytomegalovirus infection. Study information: CMV epitopes used comprised recently identified HLA-C-restricted ones and well-studied HLA-B-restricted ones. The study, taken as a whole, reports: Dominating the ex vivo response were HLA-C-restricted CMV-specific TCR beta clonotypes.

TCRdb recomputed calls from the reads with MiXCR, one row per CDR3 protein. The sample includes around 900,000 distinct CDR3 sequences, approximately 33% of them seen just once. This clonotype was recorded at least ten times. Its target is not known. The CDR3 extends over 16 amino acids. Germline trimming cut 1 base from V and 4 bases from J; bases unmatched to any gene: 3. This sequence joins TRBV12-3 or TRBV12-4 and TRBJ2-3; 12 bases line up with TRBD2. The TCR was taken from a human donor in good health (CMV status not recorded). Some clones in this sample may be carry-over from other donors' samples. The sequencing here drew on cultured CD8+ T cells from PBMCs, taken from culture after CMV antigen stimulation. CDR3 DNA: TGTGCCAGCAGTTTAGGGCTAGCGGGGGGGCCAGATACGCAGTATTTT. Encoded protein: CASSLGLAGGPDTQYF.